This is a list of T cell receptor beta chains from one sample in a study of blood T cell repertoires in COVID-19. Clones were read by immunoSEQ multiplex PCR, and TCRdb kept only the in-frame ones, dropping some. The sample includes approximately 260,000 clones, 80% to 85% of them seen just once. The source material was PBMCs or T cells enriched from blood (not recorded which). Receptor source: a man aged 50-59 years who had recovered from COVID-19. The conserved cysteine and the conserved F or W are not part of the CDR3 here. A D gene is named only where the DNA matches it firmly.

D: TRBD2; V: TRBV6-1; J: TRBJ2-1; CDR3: ASSGGLAGGWYNEQF
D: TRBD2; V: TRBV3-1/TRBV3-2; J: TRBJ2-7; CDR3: ASSPITSGGSYEQY
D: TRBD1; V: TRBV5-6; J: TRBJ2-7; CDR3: ASSPRTGGYEQY
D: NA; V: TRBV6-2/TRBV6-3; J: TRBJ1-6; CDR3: ASSYSTGNSPLH
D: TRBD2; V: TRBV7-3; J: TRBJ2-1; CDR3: ASSRGTSAINEQF
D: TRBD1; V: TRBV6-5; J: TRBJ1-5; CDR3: ASRRDSTLGQPQH
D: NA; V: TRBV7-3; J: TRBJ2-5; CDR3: ASSFGLKETQY
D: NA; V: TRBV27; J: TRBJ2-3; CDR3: ASSPSGYRTDTQY
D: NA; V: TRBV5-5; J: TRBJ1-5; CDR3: ASSRLAESNQPQH
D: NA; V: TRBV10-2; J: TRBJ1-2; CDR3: ASSEGQVYYGYT